Listed below are T cell receptor beta chains from one sample, sequenced in a study of blood T cells in healthy people across ages. TCRdb used MiXCR to reprocess the 5' RACE reads, holding one entry per CDR3 protein. The table includes 1.5 million to 2 million distinct CDR3 sequences, about 28% detected once. The sample taken for sequencing was blood. The origin of the receptors is a woman aged 30 to 39 in good health. CDR3s include the opening cysteine and the closing phenylalanine or tryptophan. A D gene is named only where the DNA matches it firmly. Rows may omit the clone size; those that give it use once, few, many or a size class.

size,D,V,J,CDR3,DNA
-,TRBD1,TRBV2,TRBJ1-4,CASMVWTGNEQLFF,TGTGCCAGCATGGTTTGGACAGGCAATGAACAACTGTTTTTT
-,-,TRBV6-2/TRBV6-3,TRBJ2-5,CASTLSRGIQETQYF,TGTGCCAGCACCCTATCGCGTGGCATACAAGAGACCCAGTACTTC
few,-,TRBV6-5,TRBJ1-2,CASSYSEGRDGYTF,TGTGCCAGCAGTTATTCAGAGGGTAGGGATGGCTACACCTTC
-,-,TRBV19,TRBJ1-4,CASSIGTGPSEKLFF,TGTGCCAGTAGTATAGGAACAGGCCCGAGTGAAAAACTGTTTTTT
-,-,TRBV29-1,TRBJ2-1,CSVESRTYSEQFF,TGCAGCGTTGAGTCCAGGACCTACAGTGAGCAGTTCTTC
many,-,TRBV7-8,TRBJ2-1,CASSPRSGRGNEQFF,TGTGCCAGCAGCCCTAGAAGCGGCCGAGGAAATGAGCAGTTCTTC
many,-,TRBV12-3/TRBV12-4,TRBJ2-7,CASSSSGSERYF,TGTGCCAGCAGTTCTTCCGGTTCCGAGCGGTACTTC
-,TRBD1,TRBV11-2,TRBJ2-7,CPSSRRTGEGEQYF,TGTCCCAGCAGCCGACGGACAGGGGAGGGCGAGCAGTACTTC
-,TRBD1,TRBV6-2/TRBV6-3,TRBJ1-2,CASSWTGGTPDTF,TGTGCCAGCAGTTGGACAGGGGGCACCCCAGACACCTTC
few,-,TRBV29-1,TRBJ2-7,CSPGNSLYEQYF,TGCAGTCCCGGGAATAGCCTCTACGAGCAGTACTTC
-,TRBD1,TRBV28,TRBJ1-2,CASRRTGGNYGYTF,TGTGCCAGCAGACGTACAGGGGGCAACTATGGCTACACCTTC
few,-,TRBV6-6,TRBJ2-7,CASSYSTLYEQYF,TGTGCCAGCAGTTACTCGACGCTCTACGAGCAGTACTTC
-,TRBD1,TRBV5-1,TRBJ1-6,CASSARQGIDSPLHF,TGCGCCAGCAGCGCCCGACAGGGGATTGATTCACCCCTCCACTTT
few,-,TRBV20-1,TRBJ1-5,CSAKRPTGGHVGNQPQHF,TGCAGTGCTAAGCGTCCGACAGGAGGTCATGTTGGCAATCAGCCCCAGCATTTT
-,TRBD1,TRBV18,TRBJ1-1,CASSPFGGQQAEAFF,TGTGCCAGCTCACCATTTGGGGGACAGCAGGCTGAAGCTTTCTTT
-,TRBD2,TRBV5-1,TRBJ2-7,CASSLAIAGANAYEQYF,TGCGCCAGCAGCTTGGCAATAGCGGGGGCGAACGCCTACGAGCAGTACTTC
-,-,TRBV7-2,TRBJ2-5,CASSPPWPGQETQYF,TGTGCCAGCAGTCCCCCGTGGCCGGGGCAAGAGACCCAGTACTTC
few,-,TRBV6-5,TRBJ1-2,CASSRGARRYGYTF,TGTGCCAGCAGCCGAGGTGCGAGGAGATATGGCTACACCTTC
many,-,TRBV7-9,TRBJ2-3,CASSPPDTQYF,TGTGCCAGCAGCCCCCCTGATACGCAGTATTTT
-,-,TRBV9,TRBJ1-1,CASIRVEGNTEAFF,TGTGCCAGCATTCGGGTTGAGGGGAACACTGAAGCTTTCTTT
few,-,TRBV30,TRBJ2-7,CAWSVFRAHEQYF,TGTGCCTGGAGTGTTTTCAGGGCCCACGAGCAGTACTTC
many,-,TRBV10-3,TRBJ2-7,CAISESSRQYEQYF,TGTGCCATCAGTGAGTCATCTAGACAGTACGAGCAGTACTTC
-,TRBD1,TRBV28,TRBJ2-1,CATSVVPGTGTYNEQFF,TGTGCCACCAGTGTCGTCCCGGGGACAGGGACATACAATGAGCAGTTCTTC
-,-,TRBV24-1,TRBJ2-4,CATSDSGDGENIQYF,TGTGCCACCAGTGATTCGGGCGATGGCGAAAACATTCAGTACTTC
few,TRBD1,TRBV5-6,TRBJ2-1,CASSPGQGRSVYF,TGTGCCAGCAGCCCGGGACAGGGAAGGAGCGTGTACTTC
-,-,TRBV2,TRBJ2-3,CASRRGPGVDTQYF,TGTGCCAGCAGGAGAGGCCCAGGGGTAGATACGCAGTATTTT
few,-,TRBV7-6,TRBJ2-5,CASSLAHMETQYF,TGTGCCAGCAGCTTAGCCCATATGGAGACCCAGTACTTC
-,-,TRBV29-1,TRBJ2-1,CSVPTQGSYNEQFF,TGCAGCGTCCCTACCCAGGGCTCCTACAATGAGCAGTTCTTC
-,-,TRBV5-1,TRBJ2-1,CASSTLALNEQFF,TGCGCCAGCAGTACCCTAGCGCTCAATGAGCAGTTCTTC
-,-,TRBV20-1,TRBJ2-7,CSASAGLLRNEQYF,TGCAGTGCTAGCGCTGGACTACTAAGGAATGAGCAGTACTTC
-,-,TRBV7-9,TRBJ2-7,CASSGLRGGTLQQYF,TGTGCCAGCAGCGGGCTGAGGGGCGGCACACTCCAGCAGTACTTC
few,-,TRBV29-1,TRBJ2-1,CSAIRAGVLNEQFF,TGCAGCGCCATCAGGGCAGGGGTACTGAATGAGCAGTTCTTC
-,-,TRBV20-1,TRBJ1-1,CSARAGALDTEAFF,TGCAGTGCTAGAGCGGGGGCGCTGGACACTGAAGCTTTCTTT
-,-,TRBV6-6,TRBJ2-3,CASSPRTDRTDTQYF,TGTGCCAGCAGTCCCCGCACCGATCGCACAGATACGCAGTATTTT
few,TRBD1,TRBV5-1,TRBJ2-7,CASGTGGNSYEQYF,TGCGCCAGCGGGACAGGGGGCAACTCCTACGAGCAGTACTTC
few,-,TRBV11-2,TRBJ2-5,CASSLLLRETQYF,TGTGCCAGCAGCTTATTGCTTCGAGAGACCCAGTACTTC
few,-,TRBV28,TRBJ1-1,CATLLFQGIEAFF,TGTGCCACCCTTTTGTTTCAGGGGATTGAAGCTTTCTTT
-,TRBD2,TRBV7-2,TRBJ2-5,CASSQSGGGSQETQYF,TGTGCCAGCAGCCAGAGTGGCGGGGGTTCTCAAGAGACCCAGTACTTC
few,TRBD1,TRBV6-1,TRBJ1-5,CASSGTGTGVSSNQPQHF,TGTGCCAGCAGTGGGACCGGGACAGGGGTTTCGAGCAATCAGCCCCAGCATTTT
-,-,TRBV27,TRBJ2-7,CASSLFPDRYYEQYF,TGTGCCAGCAGTTTATTTCCAGACAGGTACTACGAGCAGTACTTC
-,TRBD2,TRBV4-1,TRBJ2-5,CASSQGLAAELSQETLYF,TGCGCCAGCAGCCAAGGACTAGCGGCCGAACTTTCCCAAGAGACCCTGTACTTC